These 31 T cell receptor beta chains originate from one sample sequenced in a study of blood T cell repertoires in COVID-19 (dated by TCRdb to 2018 to 2020). The library was produced with the immunoSEQ multiplex PCR assay. The clones in this table, taken by TCRdb from immuneACCESS, are in-frame only. Not every clone is retained; where verified, under half of the shortfall comes from an unresolved V gene, and the cause of the rest is unknown. In this sample the table shows 40,000 to 65,000 clones, 86% of which occur a single time. Approximately 2.6% of the sample lies in the top ten. The sequenced material came from peripheral blood. Every receptor here comes from a man older than 75 with acute or convalescent COVID-19.

The chain links TRBV5-6 to TRBJ2-1, with 7 positions matching TRBD2. The CDR3 is 15 amino acids. Germline assignment: CDR1 SGHDT and CDR2 YYEEEE. Trimming at V came to 1 base and at J to 0 bases, leaving 1 base not matched to a gene. The CDR3 DNA sequence: TGTGCCAGCAGCTTGTGGGGGGGCTCCTACAATGAGCAGTTCTTC. Protein: CASSLWGGSYNEQFF.

This chain connects TRBV6-5 to TRBJ2-3, with 7 bases that match TRBD1. Per germline, CDR1 MNHEY and CDR2 SVGAGI. The CDR3 extends over 14 amino acids. Germline trimming cut 6 bases from V and 4 bases from J; bases unmatched to any gene: 7. CDR3 bases: TGTGCCAGCAGACTACAGGGGCGGTCAGATACGCAGTATTTT. The encoded protein is CASRLQGRSDTQYF.

This clone was seen a few times. The chain carries TRBV4-3 and TRBJ2-3; TRBD1 matches at 7 bases. V trimming: 0 bases; J trimming: 1 base; junction bases outside the gene matches: 4. This CDR3 comprises 16 residues. From germline, CDR1 is LGHNA and CDR2 YSLEER. The CDR3: CASSQEVTGGTDTQYF. CDR3 nucleotide sequence: TGCGCCAGCAGCCAAGAAGTAACAGGGGGCACAGATACGCAGTATTTT.

The genes are TRBV3-1 (or the pseudogene TRBV3-2) and TRBJ1-1; D is possibly TRBD1 (5 bases). V lost 0 bases and J lost 5, with 10 bases in between. The CDR3 spans 14 residues. Germline CDR1 reads LGHDT; CDR2 reads YNNKEL (reference sequence). CDR3 sequence reads: CASSQETGGTEAFF. The CDR3 coding sequence is TGTGCCAGCAGCCAAGAGACGGGGGGGACTGAAGCTTTCTTT.

This clone has just one count. This sequence joins TRBV7-2 and TRBJ2-1; TRBD2 is a possible D gene (5 bases). Trimming removed 2 bases at V and 7 bases at J, with 12 bases between. The CDR3 consists of 14 residues. Germline CDR1 reads SGHTA; CDR2 reads FQGNSA. CDR3 sequence: CASSLNRGANEQFF. CDR3 coding DNA: TGTGCCAGCAGCTTAAATCGGGGAGCGAATGAGCAGTTCTTC.

This chain uses TRBV5-4 with TRBJ1-1; D not resolved. The CDR3 has 13 amino acids. V was clipped by 2 bases and J by 5 bases, with 10 bases between them. CDR1 SGHNT and CDR2 YYREEE come from the germline V gene (reference sequence). CDR3 sequence (DNA): TGTGCCAGCAGCTTCTACTCGGTTACTGAAGCTTTCTTT. Its translation is CASSFYSVTEAFF.

The genes are TRBV10-1 and TRBJ1-2, with D hard to call. The V end lost 2 bases, the J end lost 5 bases, and 9 bases lay between the germline ends. The V gene's germline CDR1 is WNHNN and CDR2 SYGVQD (reference sequence). The CDR3 contains 13 residues. The chain's CDR3 is CASSEGLRYGYTF. CDR3 coding DNA: TGCGCCAGCAGTGAGGGACTACGGTATGGCTACACCTTC.

The chain joins TRBV7-2 to TRBJ2-1; 9 bases align to TRBD2. V trimming: 4 bases; J trimming: 0 bases; junction bases outside the gene matches: 1. This CDR3 comprises 15 residues. The germline V gene has CDR1 SGHTA and CDR2 FQGNSA. The CDR3 DNA sequence: TGTGCCAGCAGCTATAGCGGGGGCTCCTACAATGAGCAGTTCTTC. It codes for CASSYSGGSYNEQFF.

The V and J genes are TRBV9 and TRBJ2-3; 8 nucleotides match TRBD2. The CDR3 has 17 residues. J gave up 2 bases and V 4 bases, and 12 bases lay outside the gene matches. The germline CDR1 and CDR2 sequences are SGDLS and YYNGEE. The CDR3 loop reads CASSSEGGRGATDTQYF. The CDR3 bases are TGTGCCAGCAGCTCAGAAGGCGGGCGGGGGGCCACAGATACGCAGTATTTT.

A few counts support this clone. The gene calls are TRBV10-3 and TRBJ2-3; TRBD2 matches at 13 bases. This CDR3 is 17 amino acids long. Losses at the gene ends were 6 bases for V and 0 bases for J; bases not matched to a gene: 6. CDR1 is ENHRY, CDR2 SYGVKD, per germline. This chain's CDR3 is CAIRGGLAGASTDTQYF. The CDR3 DNA reads TGTGCCATCAGGGGCGGACTAGCGGGGGCTAGCACAGATACGCAGTATTTT.

The chain recombines TRBV12-5 with TRBJ2-6, with TRBD2 as a possible D gene (6 bases). V was pared by 1 base and J by 3 bases, with 10 bases between. Germline CDR1 LGHNT, CDR2 FRNRAP. The CDR3 loop spans 16 amino acids. The CDR3 here is CASGLARGYGANVLTF. The DNA for the CDR3 is TGTGCTAGTGGTTTGGCTCGGGGGTATGGGGCCAACGTCCTGACTTTC. The full variable domain, its missing parts supplied by reference TRBV12-5 and TRBJ2-6, is DARVTQTPRHKVTEMGQEVTMRCQPILGHNTVFWYRQTMMQGLELLAYFRNRAPLDDSGMPKDRFSAEMPDATLATLKIQPSEPRDSAVYFCASGLARGYGANVLTFGAGSRLTVL.

V and J are TRBV4-1 and TRBJ2-5; D uncertain. The germline V gene encodes CDR1 MGHRA and CDR2 YSYEKL. The CDR3 is 13 amino acids. Trimming cost V 0 bases and J 5 bases, with 7 bases left between them. The CDR3 reads CASSQDSLETQYF. CDR3 sequence (DNA): TGCGCCAGCAGCCAAGATAGCCTGGAGACCCAGTACTTC.

This chain joins TRBV7-2 and TRBJ1-6; possibly TRBD1 for D (6 bases). Trimming took off 4 bases at V and 1 base at J, with 8 bases between the two ends. The germline V gene has CDR1 SGHTA and CDR2 FQGNSA. This CDR3 spans 15 amino acids. CDR3 DNA sequence: TGTGCCAGCAGCTCGCAGGGGTCCTATAATTCACCCCTCCACTTT. Amino acid sequence: CASSSQGSYNSPLHF.

The chain recombines TRBV19 with TRBJ1-5, with TRBD1 identical over 9 bases. The CDR3 loop spans 15 amino acids. CDR1 is LNHDA and CDR2 is SQIVND in the germline V gene (reference sequence). Germline trimming cut 5 bases from V and 1 base from J; bases unmatched to any gene: 3. CDR3 nucleotides: TGTGCCAGTAGTCGGACAGGGGCAAGCAATCAGCCCCAGCATTTT. Its translation is CASSRTGASNQPQHF.

This clone was seen only once. The chain uses TRBV19 and TRBJ1-2; a weak D match, TRBD1 (5 bases). Germline CDR1 reads LNHDA; CDR2 reads SQIVND (reference sequence). V lost 7 bases and J lost 8, with 17 bases in between. The CDR3 totals 13 residues. For the CDR3, the DNA is TGTGCCAGTACCATCCAGGGAATGGGGGGCTACACCTTC. Amino acids: CASTIQGMGGYTF.

This chain uses TRBV14 with TRBJ2-2; D uncertain. The CDR3 consists of 13 residues. Trimming stripped 1 base from V and 7 bases from J, with 7 bases between. The germline V gene encodes CDR1 SGHDN and CDR2 FVKESK. The CDR3 loop is CASSQVRIGELFF. The CDR3 region has the DNA TGTGCCAGCAGCCAAGTTAGAATCGGGGAGCTGTTTTTT.

J is TRBJ2-2 and V is TRBV4-1; D gene unclear. This CDR3 is 16 amino acids long. The germline CDR1 and CDR2 sequences are MGHRA and YSYEKL. The V gene lost 1 base and the J gene lost 0 bases, with 9 bases spanning the gap. The CDR3 spells CASSQVKTANTGELFF. DNA of the CDR3: TGCGCCAGCAGCCAAGTAAAAACTGCGAACACCGGGGAGCTGTTTTTT.

This chain links TRBV2 with TRBJ1-3; 9 nucleotides match TRBD1. Germline lookup yields CDR1 SNHLY and CDR2 FYNNEI. The CDR3 is 16 residues long. V gave up 6 bases and J gave up 1 base; unmatched junction bases: 7. In DNA form, the CDR3 reads TGTGCCAGCAGCGCCACAGGGGGCTCATCTGGAAACACCATATATTTT. This translates into CASSATGGSSGNTIYF.

The J gene is TRBJ2-5, the V gene TRBV9, with D possibly TRBD1 on 6 matching bases. Germline V gene data show CDR1 as SGDLS and CDR2 as YYNGEE. The CDR3 contains 14 residues. With 4 bases removed from V and 3 bases from J, the gap between germline ends came to 13 bases. The DNA of the CDR3 is TGTGCCAGCAGCCTCAAACGGACAGAAGAGACCCAGTACTTC. The encoded protein is CASSLKRTEETQYF.

This rearrangement joins TRBV5-1 to TRBJ2-2, with TRBD1 matching over 8 bases. V lost 7 bases, J lost 2 bases, and 10 bases stayed unmatched. This CDR3 comprises 16 residues. Germline CDR1 reads SGHRS; CDR2 reads YFSETQ. CDR3 in amino acids: CASFRGTGSNTGELFF. The CDR3 DNA reads as TGCGCCAGCTTCCGCGGGACAGGCAGTAACACCGGGGAGCTGTTTTTT. The full variable domain, completed using reference TRBV5-1 and TRBJ2-2, is KAGVTQTPRYLIKTRGQQVTLSCSPISGHRSVSWYQQTPGQGLQFLFEYFSETQRNKGNFPGRFSGRQFSNSRSEMNVSTLELGDSALYLCASFRGTGSNTGELFFGEGSRLTVL.

The CDR3 reads CASSLGRQGSTDTQYF. The CDR3 nucleotides read TGCGCCAGCAGCCTGGGAAGACAGGGGAGCACAGATACGCAGTATTTT. The V gene is TRBV4-3, the J gene TRBJ2-3, with 8 bases lining up with TRBD1. The germline V gene encodes CDR1 LGHNA and CDR2 YSLEER. J gave up 0 bases and V 4 bases, and 6 bases lay outside the gene matches. The CDR3 has 16 amino acids.

In this sample, this clone turned up a few times. V usage is TRBV12-5 and J usage is TRBJ2-1; TRBD2 agrees at 10 bases. CDR3 length: 13 residues. J lost 7 bases, V lost 6 bases, and 3 bases had no gene match. Per the germline V gene, CDR1 is LGHNT and CDR2 is FRNRAP. The chain's CDR3 is CASGGLASNEQFF. For the CDR3, the DNA is TGTGCTAGTGGGGGACTAGCGAGTAATGAGCAGTTCTTC.

The rearrangement uses TRBV18 and TRBJ2-3; TRBD2 matches 7 bases. V shed 2 bases, J shed 1 base, and the junction held 3 bases outside the gene matches. There are 15 residues in the CDR3. Looked up from germline, CDR1 is KGHSH and CDR2 is LQKENI. DNA of the CDR3: TGTGCCAGCTCACCAGGTCTAGCGGGCACAGATACGCAGTATTTT. The encoded protein is CASSPGLAGTDTQYF.

The V call is TRBV4-3, the J call TRBJ1-2; 7 bases are a match to TRBD1. Looked up from germline, CDR1 is LGHNA and CDR2 is YSLEER. The CDR3 sequence is 14 residues long. V was pared by 3 bases and J by 13 bases, with 14 bases of the junction left unmatched. CDR3 nucleotide sequence: TGCGCCAGCAGCCAGAGAGCTGGGACAGTGAGGTTCACCTTC. This codes for CASSQRAGTVRFTF.

As to this clone: One end of the junction is discordant with germline, which a read error may explain. V is TRBV4-2 and J is TRBJ1-3; TRBD1 might be the D (6 bases). The V gene's germline CDR1 is LGHNA and CDR2 YNFKEQ. CDR3 length equals 15 residues. The CDR3 sequence is CASSQEGQRGSTIYF. The DNA for the CDR3 is TGTGCCAGCAGCCAAGAAGGACAGCGGGGAAGCACCATATATTTT.

This chain connects TRBV30 to TRBJ2-7; 13 bases fit TRBD2. The CDR3 is made up of 18 amino acids. Germline V lookup: CDR1 GTSNPN, CDR2 SVGIG (reference sequence). The ends lost 0 bases at V and 5 bases at J; junction bases unmatched: 13. CDR3 sequence: CAWSVGLAGRRDKDEQYF. CDR3 DNA sequence: TGTGCCTGGAGTGTGGGACTAGCGGGGCGGCGCGATAAGGACGAGCAGTACTTC. The whole variable domain, remainder taken from reference TRBV30 and TRBJ2-7, is SQTIHQWPATLVQPVGSPLSLECTVEGTSNPNLYWYRQAAGRGLQLLFYSVGIGQISSEVPQNLSASRPQDRQFILSSKKLLLSDSGFYLCAWSVGLAGRRDKDEQYFGPGTRLTVT.

The chain recombines TRBV7-2 with TRBJ2-4, with TRBD1 as a possible D gene (5 bases). The CDR3 contains 16 residues. V was cut by 4 bases and J by 0 bases, with 13 bases left in between. CDR1 and CDR2 (germline): SGHTA, FQGNSA. CDR3 loop: CASSSTGTRAKNIQYF. CDR3 sequence (DNA): TGTGCCAGCAGCTCAACAGGAACCCGAGCCAAAAACATTCAGTACTTC.

This sequence joins TRBV7-2 and TRBJ1-1; D is ambiguous. Germline V CDR1 and CDR2: SGHTA, FQGNSA. The CDR3 has 14 amino acids. With 5 bases removed from V and 5 bases from J, the gap between germline ends came to 15 bases. The CDR3, as DNA: TGTGCCAGCAGCAAATTAGAACTAGGTACTGAAGCTTTCTTT. Protein: CASSKLELGTEAFF.

The chain combines TRBV7-2 with TRBJ2-3; 7 positions agree with TRBD2. V was clipped by 4 bases and J by 1 base; unmatched bases: 14. The CDR3 covers 18 residues. CDR1 and CDR2 (germline): SGHTA, FQGNSA. The CDR3 nucleotides read TGTGCCAGCAGCTCTGGGGTTGGGACTATGGCTCGCACAGATACGCAGTATTTT. It specifies CASSSGVGTMARTDTQYF.

The chain has TRBV5-1 and TRBJ1-1; D gene unclear. With 0 bases removed from V and 4 bases from J, the gap between germline ends came to 13 bases. Germline CDR1 reads SGHRS; CDR2 reads YFSETQ. The CDR3 has 15 residues. The CDR3 is CASSLVVGGSTEAFF. The CDR3 region has the DNA TGCGCCAGCAGCTTGGTCGTTGGAGGGAGCACTGAAGCTTTCTTT.

This clone was counted once. The CDR3: CASSLGTLSSYEQYF. The CDR3 region has the DNA TGTGCCAGCAGTCTCGGGACTCTGAGCTCCTACGAGCAGTACTTC. The rearrangement uses TRBV5-4 and TRBJ2-7; D possibly corresponds to TRBD2 (6 bases). Trimming took 5 bases from V and 0 from J, leaving 15 bases between them. The germline V gene has CDR1 SGHNT and CDR2 YYREEE (reference sequence). This CDR3 is built from 15 residues.